The 29 T cell receptor beta chains given below trace back to one sample, sequenced in a study of T-cell reconstitution after alpha-beta-depleted transplantation in children. Unique molecular identifiers were incorporated during preparation of the TCRbeta library. TCRdb reanalysed the PCR reads using MiXCR and keeps one entry per CDR3 protein. Of over 90,000 distinct CDR3 sequences listed, 6% were seen once; the top ten hold 5.5% to 7%. The sample here was PBMCs, mostly from graft donor cells, taken 60 days after TCRalphabeta/CD19-depleted stem cell transplant. Receptor source: a female patient aged 2 to 10 who had a stem cell transplant for Fanconi anemia, so the T cells may come from the graft donor.

The rearrangement links TRBV28 to TRBJ2-7; TRBD1 matches 10 bases. Trimming took 5 bases from V and 7 from J; bases not matched to a gene: 11. The CDR3 extends over 15 amino acids. Germline V gene sequence: CDR1 MDHEN, CDR2 SYDVKM. This CDR3 is CASSTLAGQGPEQYF. The CDR3 DNA follows: TGTGCCAGCAGTACCCTGGCGGGACAGGGGCCGGAGCAGTACTTC.

In its sample, this clonotype was seen many times. The CDR3 spells CASSPEDGNFAKNIQYF. The CDR3 DNA is TGTGCCAGCAGCCCCGAAGACGGCAACTTTGCCAAAAACATTCAGTACTTC. V usage is TRBV7-9 and J usage is TRBJ2-4; D is undetermined. This CDR3 has 17 residues. Trimming cost V 5 bases and J 1 base, with 18 bases left between them. Germline V gives CDR1 SEHNR, CDR2 FQNEAQ (reference sequence).

This clonotype was seen only a few times. The chain links TRBV12-3 or TRBV12-4 to TRBJ2-3; no clear D. The CDR3 runs to 13 residues. The V and J ends lost 1 base and 8 bases respectively, with 10 bases between them. CDR3 coding DNA: TGTGCCAGCAGTTTAGGGATCTCGGGTACGCAGTATTTT. It encodes CASSLGISGTQYF.

This clonotype was detected many times. In DNA form, the CDR3 reads TGTGCCAGCAGTTTCGCGGGGTTTGACGAGACCCAGTACTTC. Translation: CASSFAGFDETQYF. The rearrangement uses TRBV28 and TRBJ2-5; tentatively, D is TRBD2 (6 bases). The length of the CDR3 is 14 residues. V was cut by 3 bases and J by 5 bases, with 13 bases left in between. Germline V gene data show CDR1 as MDHEN and CDR2 as SYDVKM.

This chain joins TRBV7-2 and TRBJ2-7; D may be TRBD1 or TRBD2 (5 bases each). Germline V lookup: CDR1 SGHTA, CDR2 FQGNSA. The CDR3 contains 15 residues. V lost 2 bases and J 0 bases, leaving 11 bases between the germline ends. The CDR3 spells CASSLWDGSSYEQYF. The CDR3, as DNA: TGTGCCAGCAGCTTATGGGACGGAAGCTCCTACGAGCAGTACTTC. Combining the CDR3 with reference TRBV7-2 and TRBJ2-7 gives the whole variable domain GAGVSQSPSNKVTEKGKDVELRCDPISGHTALYWYRQSLGQGLEFLIYFQGNSAPDKSGLPSDRFSAERTGGSVSTLTIQRTQQEDSAVYLCASSLWDGSSYEQYFGPGTRLTVT.

This clonotype has only a few counts. The rearrangement links TRBV18 to TRBJ2-5; D may match TRBD1 or TRBD2 (5 bases each). Trimming shortened V by 6 bases and J by 4 bases, and 15 bases separated the two germline ends. The germline CDR1 and CDR2 sequences are KGHSH and LQKENI. This CDR3 comprises 14 residues. CDR3 in amino acids: CASSREGLGETQYF. The CDR3 bases are TGTGCCAGCTCGCGTGAGGGGCTGGGAGAGACCCAGTACTTC.

This clonotype was seen at least ten times. The chain carries TRBV24-1 and TRBJ2-3; D unclear. The V gene's germline CDR1 is KGHDR and CDR2 SFDVKD. The CDR3 has 15 amino acids. V was cut by 5 bases and J by 3 bases, with 14 bases left in between. CDR3 sequence reads: CATSGPLELTDTQYF. The CDR3 DNA reads as TGTGCCACCAGTGGCCCTCTCGAACTGACAGATACGCAGTATTTT.

This clonotype occurred a few times. The J gene is TRBJ2-2, the V gene TRBV7-2; maybe TRBD2 (7 bases). The V end was cut by 0 bases, the J end by 4 bases, with 9 bases between. Per germline, CDR1 SGHTA and CDR2 FQGNSA. The CDR3 is 15 residues long. CDR3 bases: TGTGCCAGCAGCTTAGCGGGGGGGCTCACCGGGGAGCTGTTTTTT. Residues: CASSLAGGLTGELFF.

The chain links TRBV3-1 to TRBJ2-3, with a possible D match to TRBD2 (5 bases). Looked up from germline, CDR1 is LGHDT and CDR2 is YNNKEL (reference sequence). The length of the CDR3 is 16 residues. Trimming pared 1 base from V and 9 bases from J, leaving 20 bases between. The CDR3 loop is CASSQVGPAVRATQYF. The CDR3 region has the DNA TGTGCCAGCAGCCAAGTAGGGCCGGCGGTGCGGGCCACGCAGTATTTT.

Details on this clonotype: Just one base apart from a much larger clone, this may be a read error. This chain connects TRBV2 to TRBJ2-2, with 10 bases matching TRBD1. Germline trimming cut 8 bases from V and 7 bases from J; bases unmatched to any gene: 10. Germline CDR1 and CDR2: SNHLY and FYNNEI. The CDR3 runs to 15 residues. CDR3: CASRRQGALIGELFF. The CDR3 nucleotides are TGTGCCAGCCGACGACAGGGGGCTCTCATCGGGGAGCTGTTTTTT.

This clonotype was counted at least ten times. The gene calls are TRBV28 and TRBJ2-7, with D perhaps matching TRBD1 (8 bases). Germline-derived CDR1 and CDR2 are MDHEN and SYDVKM. The CDR3 is made up of 12 amino acids. Deletions cut 6 bases from V and 7 bases from J, with 13 bases between. CDR3 DNA sequence: TGTGCCAGCAGCACAGGGGGGGATGAGCAGTACTTC. Its protein product is CASSTGGDEQYF. The full variable domain, its missing parts supplied by reference TRBV28 and TRBJ2-7, is DVKVTQSSRYLVKRTGEKVFLECVQDMDHENMFWYRQDPGLGLRLIYFSYDVKMKEKGDIPEGYSVSREKKERFSLILESASTNQTSMYLCASSTGGDEQYFGPGTRLTVT.

This clonotype was counted many times. The rearrangement uses TRBV6-5 and TRBJ2-3, with D perhaps TRBD2 (6 bases). Germline V gene lookup returns CDR1 MNHEY and CDR2 SVGAGI. The length of the CDR3 is 17 residues. Trimming shortened V by 2 bases and J by 1 base, and 16 bases separated the two germline ends. The chain's CDR3 is CASSYLGGGSGTDTQYF. The DNA for the CDR3 is TGTGCCAGCAGTTACCTAGGTGGAGGGAGCGGCACAGATACGCAGTATTTT.

CDR3 in amino acids: CASSQERTSGGGYNEQFF. The DNA of the CDR3 is TGTGCCAGCAGCCAAGAGAGGACTAGCGGGGGGGGGTACAATGAGCAGTTCTTC. The rearrangement joins TRBV3-1 to TRBJ2-1, with 15 bases aligning to TRBD2. The V segment lost 0 bases and the J segment 4 bases; nucleotides outside the gene matches: 4. The CDR3 loop spans 18 amino acids. Germline assignment: CDR1 LGHDT and CDR2 YNNKEL (reference sequence).

This clonotype was counted at least ten times. This chain links TRBV27 with TRBJ2-5; TRBD1 aligns across 7 bases. The CDR3 is 16 amino acids. Looked up from germline, CDR1 is MNHEY and CDR2 is SMNVEV (reference sequence). V was clipped by 5 bases and J by 1 base; unmatched bases: 10. This chain's CDR3 is CASSPLGQAIQETQYF. CDR3 bases: TGTGCCAGCAGTCCGCTTGGACAGGCAATCCAAGAGACCCAGTACTTC.

The rearrangement uses TRBV7-3 and TRBJ2-3, with unresolved D. V dropped 1 base and J dropped 2 bases, with 7 bases sitting between them. CDR1 is SGHTA, CDR2 FQGTGA, per germline. The CDR3 is 14 residues long. CDR3 amino acids: CASSLRADTDTQYF. The CDR3 region has the DNA TGTGCCAGCAGCTTAAGGGCGGACACAGATACGCAGTATTTT.

In its sample, this clonotype was seen a few times. V is TRBV5-4 and J is TRBJ1-6, with 8 nucleotides matching TRBD1. The CDR3 loop spans 19 amino acids. Trimming removed 4 bases from V and 5 bases from J; junction bases left unmatched: 17. CDR1 is SGHNT, CDR2 YYREEE, per germline (reference sequence). The CDR3 region is CASSMDGTGRFQHNSPLHF. In nucleotides, the CDR3 is TGTGCCAGCAGCATGGACGGGACAGGACGCTTCCAACATAATTCACCCCTCCACTTT.

This clonotype was seen at least ten times. The chain carries TRBV29-1 and TRBJ2-7, with TRBD1 identical over 11 bases. The CDR3 is 12 residues long. V was clipped by 6 bases and J by 3 bases; unmatched bases: 1. The germline gives CDR1 SQVTM, CDR2 ANQGSEA. The CDR3, as DNA: TGCAGCGTAGGGACAGGGGGCTACGAGCAGTACTTC. It encodes CSVGTGGYEQYF.

This clonotype was counted many times. The chain recombines TRBV28 with TRBJ2-7; D is uncertain. The CDR3 length is 12 residues. The germline CDR1 and CDR2 sequences are MDHEN and SYDVKM. V was shortened by 6 bases and J by 4 bases, with 10 bases between the two germline ends. The CDR3 region is CASRRTFYEQYF. CDR3 bases: TGTGCCAGCAGAAGGACCTTTTACGAGCAGTACTTC.

The chain employs TRBV5-5 and TRBJ2-7; possibly TRBD1 or TRBD2 for D (5 bases each). Germline-derived CDR1 and CDR2 are SGHKS and YYEKEE (reference sequence). The CDR3 spans 13 residues. V lost 4 bases, J lost 6 bases, and 14 bases lay in between. Written as DNA, the CDR3 is TGTGCCAGCAGCCTGGGACGGATCCCCGAGCAGTACTTC. It yields the protein CASSLGRIPEQYF.

This rearrangement joins TRBV7-2 to TRBJ1-1; 7 bases map to TRBD1. Germline V gene sequence: CDR1 SGHTA, CDR2 FQGNSA. Losses at the gene ends were 5 bases for V and 2 bases for J; bases not matched to a gene: 2. The CDR3 sequence is 13 residues long. This CDR3 reads CASSRQGNTEAFF. The DNA of the CDR3 is TGTGCCAGCAGCAGACAGGGCAACACTGAAGCTTTCTTT.

This clonotype was counted ten times or more. This sequence joins TRBV10-3 and TRBJ2-5; 8 bases match TRBD1. Germline CDR1 reads ENHRY; CDR2 reads SYGVKD. Losses at the gene ends were 6 bases for V and 5 bases for J; bases not matched to a gene: 5. This CDR3 is 13 amino acids long. The CDR3 reads CAISGQGRETQYF. The DNA of the CDR3 is TGTGCCATCAGCGGACAGGGCCGGGAGACCCAGTACTTC.

In its sample, this clonotype was seen many times. The V call is TRBV20-1, the J call TRBJ2-1; D is unresolved. The CDR3 contains 12 residues. Trimming cost V 0 bases and J 6 bases, with 6 bases left between them. CDR1 is DFQATT and CDR2 is SNEGSKA in the germline V gene (reference sequence). CDR3 loop: CSARDWGNEQFF. CDR3 nucleotides: TGCAGTGCTAGAGATTGGGGCAATGAGCAGTTCTTC.

This clonotype was counted at least ten times. The chain combines TRBV6-1 with TRBJ1-2, with TRBD1 matching 8 bases. Germline V lookup: CDR1 MNHNS, CDR2 SASEGT. The V and J ends lost 5 bases and 8 bases, in that order; junction bases with no gene match: 10. This CDR3 has 14 amino acids. This CDR3 reads CASSPLNRGKGYTF. In DNA, the CDR3 is TGTGCCAGCAGTCCCCTAAACAGGGGGAAGGGCTACACCTTC.

This clonotype was recorded at least ten times. CDR3 in DNA: TGCGCCAGCAGCTTAAACAAAAACACCGGGGAGCTGTTTTTT. Translated: CASSLNKNTGELFF. The chain recombines TRBV5-1 with TRBJ2-2; D uncertain. The CDR3 has 14 residues. Looked up from germline, CDR1 is SGHRS and CDR2 is YFSETQ. V dropped 2 bases and J dropped 2 bases, with 7 bases sitting between them.

The chain is built from TRBV9 and TRBJ2-2; no definite D call. Germline V gene sequence: CDR1 SGDLS, CDR2 YYNGEE. Deletions cut 2 bases from V and 6 bases from J, with 2 bases between. The CDR3 is made up of 11 amino acids. CDR3: CASSVPGELFF. The CDR3 region has the DNA TGTGCCAGCAGCGTTCCCGGGGAGCTGTTTTTT.

This clonotype was picked up many times. This CDR3 reads CASSPGGANTGELFF. The DNA of the CDR3 is TGTGCCAGCAGCCCTGGAGGGGCCAACACCGGGGAGCTGTTTTTT. The chain employs TRBV28 and TRBJ2-2, with D possibly being TRBD2 (6 bases). Germline lookup yields CDR1 MDHEN and CDR2 SYDVKM. This CDR3 comprises 15 residues. V dropped 6 bases and J dropped 2 bases, with 13 bases sitting between them.

This clonotype has ten or more counts. This CDR3 is CASAGSRPLHF. In DNA, the CDR3 is TGTGCCAGCGCTGGATCCCGGCCCCTCCACTTT. This chain connects TRBV6-6 to TRBJ1-6, with D uncertain. The germline CDR1 and CDR2 sequences are MNHNY and SVGAGI (reference sequence). Between the trimmed V and J ends, which lost 8 bases and 13 bases, there was a span of 12 bases. The length of the CDR3 is 11 residues.

This clonotype was counted between two and nine times. This chain connects TRBV6-2 or TRBV6-3 to TRBJ1-1; D gene ambiguous. Deletions cut 8 bases from V and 5 bases from J, with 18 bases between. The CDR3 has 14 amino acids. CDR1 and CDR2 (germline): MNHEY, SVGEGT. DNA for the CDR3: TGTGCCAGCCCCCTGCGGCGGGGTCCTACTGAAGCTTTCTTT. Protein sequence: CASPLRRGPTEAFF.

This clonotype was seen repeatedly, ten times or more. This chain links TRBV5-1 with TRBJ2-5; the D call may be TRBD1 or TRBD2 (5 bases each). The V and J ends lost 4 bases and 5 bases respectively, with 9 bases between them. The CDR3 covers 12 residues. Germline V gene lookup returns CDR1 SGHRS and CDR2 YFSETQ. The CDR3 is CASSAWGETQYF. The CDR3 bases are TGCGCCAGCAGCGCGTGGGGGGAGACCCAGTACTTC.